This T cell receptor (beta chain) was sequenced for a study of metastatic and nonmetastatic thyroid tumors. Background on the study: Peripheral blood and tumor or nodule samples from malignant and benign thyroid patients were compared.

V was pared by 4 bases and J by 8 bases, with 5 bases of the junction left unmatched. The CDR3 loop spans 15 amino acids. Germline CDR1 reads SGHKS; CDR2 reads YYEKEE (reference sequence). This clone was seen at least ten times. Among the patients, none had received any treatment before thyroid surgery. Original methodology: Clinicopathological groups of papillary thyroid cancer showed CDR3 differences that were used to build a distant-metastasis classifier. TCRdb used MiXCR to call clones anew from the PCR reads. V and J calls and clone size were set by TCRdb, not the authors. The sample has about 40,000 clones, 17% seen once.

What was sequenced was tumor tissue. The receptor's source is a female donor with papillary thyroid cancer or a benign thyroid nodule (not recorded which). Some clones in this sample may be carry-over from other donors' samples. V usage is TRBV5-5 and J usage is TRBJ2-1; TRBD2 agrees at 14 bases. The DNA for the CDR3 is TGTGCCAGCAGCCCCGCGGGACTAGCGGGAGATGAGCAGTTCTTC. This sequence encodes CASSPAGLAGDEQFF.